The TCR beta chain under discussion was sequenced for a study of identifying expanded T cells in peripheral blood. Trimming took off 8 bases at V and 5 bases at J, with 15 bases between the two ends. Per germline, CDR1 MDHEN and CDR2 SYDVKM. The CDR3 spans 14 residues. Method: immunoSEQ multiplex PCR; TCRdb's copy keeps in-frame clones and lacks some. The table shows 65,000 to 95,000 clones, with 84% occurring only once. The sequenced material came from blood. The chain recombines TRBV28 with TRBJ1-4; perhaps TRBD1 as D (5 bases). The TCR was taken from a person between 18 and 75 years old in good health. The CDR3 nucleotides read TGTGCCAGCGGAGACAGTTCTACAAATGAAAAACTGTTTTTT. It codes for CASGDSSTNEKLFF.